This T cell receptor (beta chain) originates from a study of Graves' ophthalmopathy and Graves' hyperthyroidism. This clonotype has ten or more counts. J lost 2 bases, V lost 4 bases, and 7 bases had no gene match. The CDR3 is made up of 15 amino acids. Researchers took RNA transcripts and amplified TCR beta CDR3 regions from them. First-round RT-PCR employed HTBI primers, with a second-round multiplex PCR after it. MiXCR, applied by TCRdb to the multiplex PCR reads, yields one record per CDR3 protein. The table has a few hundred thousand distinct CDR3 sequences, 15% to 17% seen once. Participants with hyperthyroidism, aged 18 to 65, were newly diagnosed with under 2 months' duration. Certain patients, namely those with other autoimmune diseases, uncontrolled infections, pregnancy or lactation, were excluded.

The chain employs TRBV12-3 or TRBV12-4 and TRBJ1-1; 7 positions agree with TRBD1. The sequenced sample consisted of peripheral blood. The receptor comes from a woman between 18 and 29 years old with stable Graves' hyperthyroidism. The CDR3 spells CASSYRGLPNTEAFF. As DNA, the CDR3 is TGTGCCAGCAGTTACAGGGGCCTACCTAACACTGAAGCTTTCTTT.